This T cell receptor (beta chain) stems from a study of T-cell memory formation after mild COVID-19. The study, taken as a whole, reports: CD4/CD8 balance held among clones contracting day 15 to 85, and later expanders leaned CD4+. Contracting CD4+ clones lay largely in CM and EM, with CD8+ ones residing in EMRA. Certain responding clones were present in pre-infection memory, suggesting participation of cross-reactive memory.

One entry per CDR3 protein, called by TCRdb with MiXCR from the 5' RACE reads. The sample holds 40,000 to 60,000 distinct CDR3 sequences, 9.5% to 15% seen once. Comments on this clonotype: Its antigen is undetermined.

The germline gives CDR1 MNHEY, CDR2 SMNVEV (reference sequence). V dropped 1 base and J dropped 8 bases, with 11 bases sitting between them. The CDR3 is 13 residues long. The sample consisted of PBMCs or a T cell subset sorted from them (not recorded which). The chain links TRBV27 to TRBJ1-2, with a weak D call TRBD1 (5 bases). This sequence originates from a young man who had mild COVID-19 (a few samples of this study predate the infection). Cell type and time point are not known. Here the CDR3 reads CASSLFPEGGYTF. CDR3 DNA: TGTGCCAGCAGTTTATTCCCCGAGGGGGGCTACACCTTC.